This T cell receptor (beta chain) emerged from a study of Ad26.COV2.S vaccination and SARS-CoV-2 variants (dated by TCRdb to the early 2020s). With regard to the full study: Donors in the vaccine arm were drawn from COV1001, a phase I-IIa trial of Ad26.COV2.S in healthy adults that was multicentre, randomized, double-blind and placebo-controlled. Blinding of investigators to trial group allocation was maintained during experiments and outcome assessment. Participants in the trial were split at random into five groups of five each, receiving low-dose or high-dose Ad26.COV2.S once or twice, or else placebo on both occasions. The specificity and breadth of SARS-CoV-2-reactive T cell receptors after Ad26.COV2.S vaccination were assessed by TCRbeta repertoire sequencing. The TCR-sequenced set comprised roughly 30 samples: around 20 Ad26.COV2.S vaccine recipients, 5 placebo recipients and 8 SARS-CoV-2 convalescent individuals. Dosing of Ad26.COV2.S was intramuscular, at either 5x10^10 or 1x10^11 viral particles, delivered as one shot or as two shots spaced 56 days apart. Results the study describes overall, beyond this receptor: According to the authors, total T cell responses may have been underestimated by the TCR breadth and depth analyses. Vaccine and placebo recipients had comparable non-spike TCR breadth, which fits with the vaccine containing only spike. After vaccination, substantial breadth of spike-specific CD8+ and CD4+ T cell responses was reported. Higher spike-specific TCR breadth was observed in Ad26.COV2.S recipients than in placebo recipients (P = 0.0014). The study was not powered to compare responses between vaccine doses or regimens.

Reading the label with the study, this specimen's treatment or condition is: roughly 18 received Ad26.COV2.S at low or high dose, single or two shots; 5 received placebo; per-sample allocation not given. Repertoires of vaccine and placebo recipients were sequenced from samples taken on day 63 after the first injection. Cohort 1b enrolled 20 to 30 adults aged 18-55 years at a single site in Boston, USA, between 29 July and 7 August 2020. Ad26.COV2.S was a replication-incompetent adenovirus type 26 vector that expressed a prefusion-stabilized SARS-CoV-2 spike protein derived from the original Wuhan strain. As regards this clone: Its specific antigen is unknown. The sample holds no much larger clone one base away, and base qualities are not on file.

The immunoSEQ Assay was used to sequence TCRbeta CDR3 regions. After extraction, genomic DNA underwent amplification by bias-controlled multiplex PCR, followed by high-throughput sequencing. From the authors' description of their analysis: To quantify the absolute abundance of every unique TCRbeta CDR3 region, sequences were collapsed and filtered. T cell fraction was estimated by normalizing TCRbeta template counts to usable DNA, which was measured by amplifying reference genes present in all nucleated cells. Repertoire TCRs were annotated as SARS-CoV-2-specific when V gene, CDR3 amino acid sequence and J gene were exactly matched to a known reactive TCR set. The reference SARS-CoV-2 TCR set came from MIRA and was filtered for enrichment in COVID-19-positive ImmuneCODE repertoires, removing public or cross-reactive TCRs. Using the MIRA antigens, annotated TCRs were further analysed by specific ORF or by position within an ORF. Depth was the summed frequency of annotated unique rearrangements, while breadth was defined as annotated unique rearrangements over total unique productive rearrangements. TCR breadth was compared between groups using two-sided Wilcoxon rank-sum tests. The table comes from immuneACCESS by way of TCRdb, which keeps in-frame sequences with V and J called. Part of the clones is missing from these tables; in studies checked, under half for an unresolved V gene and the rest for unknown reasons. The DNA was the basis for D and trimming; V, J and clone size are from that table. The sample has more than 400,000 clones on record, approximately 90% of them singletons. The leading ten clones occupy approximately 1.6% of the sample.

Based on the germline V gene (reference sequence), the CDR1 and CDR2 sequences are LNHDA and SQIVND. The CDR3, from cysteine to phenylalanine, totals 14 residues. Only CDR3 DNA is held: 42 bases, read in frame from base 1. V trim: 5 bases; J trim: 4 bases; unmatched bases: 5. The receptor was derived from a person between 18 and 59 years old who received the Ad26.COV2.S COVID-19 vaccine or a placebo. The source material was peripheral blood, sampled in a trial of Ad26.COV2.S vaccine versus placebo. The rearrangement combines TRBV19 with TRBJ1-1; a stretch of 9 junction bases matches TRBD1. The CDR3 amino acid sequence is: CASSWGQGITEAFF. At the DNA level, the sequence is TGTGCCAGTAGTTGGGGACAGGGCATCACTGAAGCTTTCTTT.